The rows below give T cell receptor beta chains drawn from one sample of a study of blood T cell repertoires in COVID-19. The repertoire was sequenced with immunoSEQ multiplex PCR; TCRdb's copy has only in-frame clones and lacks some. The sample yields 75,000 to 100,000 clones, around 87% seen once. The sequencing sample was made of peripheral blood. Every receptor here comes from an elderly woman with acute or convalescent COVID-19. Both conserved end residues are part of each CDR3. The order of the fields is V gene, D gene, J gene, clone size, CDR3 DNA, CDR3 protein. The D gene is left open where the match is weak. Clone size is given for some rows only: seen once, a few or many times, or a class if the clone is expanded.

V gene: TRBV30
D gene: .
J gene: TRBJ2-2
clone size: .
CDR3 DNA: TGTGCCTCCAACCCGCCAGACAGATACACCGGGGAGCTGTTTTTT
CDR3 protein: CASNPPDRYTGELFF

V gene: TRBV19
D gene: .
J gene: TRBJ1-5
clone size: .
CDR3 DNA: TGTGCCAGTACGCGTCGGGAAGCTAATCAGCCCCAGCATTTT
CDR3 protein: CASTRREANQPQHF

V gene: TRBV5-1
D gene: TRBD1
J gene: TRBJ2-4
clone size: .
CDR3 DNA: TGCGCCAGCAGCCCCGGGACAGGCGGGAACATTCAGTACTTC
CDR3 protein: CASSPGTGGNIQYF

V gene: TRBV7-9
D gene: .
J gene: TRBJ1-2
clone size: once
CDR3 DNA: TGTGCCAGCAGCTGGGCAGGGGCGCAAGGCTACACCTTC
CDR3 protein: CASSWAGAQGYTF

V gene: TRBV27
D gene: .
J gene: TRBJ2-3
clone size: .
CDR3 DNA: TGTGCCAGCAGTTCCCCACCGTATGAAGCTACGCAGTATTTT
CDR3 protein: CASSSPPYEATQYF

V gene: TRBV19
D gene: .
J gene: TRBJ2-1
clone size: .
CDR3 DNA: TGTGCCAGTAGTACCTTACATAACTCCTACAATGAGCAGTTCTTC
CDR3 protein: CASSTLHNSYNEQFF

V gene: TRBV2
D gene: .
J gene: TRBJ1-1
clone size: once
CDR3 DNA: TGTGCCAGCAGTGTCGGGGGTGGGAACACTGAAGCTTTCTTT
CDR3 protein: CASSVGGGNTEAFF

V gene: TRBV5-1
D gene: .
J gene: TRBJ2-7
clone size: .
CDR3 DNA: TGCGCCAGCAGCGGCGGGACGGCTTCCTACGAGCAGTACTTC
CDR3 protein: CASSGGTASYEQYF

V gene: TRBV29-1
D gene: TRBD1
J gene: TRBJ1-1
clone size: .
CDR3 DNA: TGCAGCGTTGAAGGGGGGACAGGGAGCACTGAAGCTTTCTTT
CDR3 protein: CSVEGGTGSTEAFF

V gene: TRBV10-3
D gene: .
J gene: TRBJ2-1
clone size: .
CDR3 DNA: TGTGCCATCAGTGTCGTGGCGGGGGCGACCGGAGAGCAGTTCTTC
CDR3 protein: CAISVVAGATGEQFF

V gene: TRBV7-6
D gene: .
J gene: TRBJ2-5
clone size: once
CDR3 DNA: TGTGCCAGCAGCTTCGAGACTACTGTTACGGAGACCCAGTACTTC
CDR3 protein: CASSFETTVTETQYF

V gene: TRBV19
D gene: TRBD1
J gene: TRBJ1-2
clone size: .
CDR3 DNA: TGTGCCAGTAACACTCGAGCAATACGGACAGGGGGCCGCGACTATGGCTACACCTTC
CDR3 protein: CASNTRAIRTGGRDYGYTF

V gene: TRBV15
D gene: .
J gene: TRBJ1-1
clone size: .
CDR3 DNA: TGTGCCACCAGCAGAGATGGGAGGATTTCGAACACTGAAGCTTTCTTT
CDR3 protein: CATSRDGRISNTEAFF

V gene: TRBV6-2/TRBV6-3
D gene: .
J gene: TRBJ2-1
clone size: few
CDR3 DNA: TGTGCCAGCAGCGGACTATTTGGCGTCACTGAGCAGTTCTTC
CDR3 protein: CASSGLFGVTEQFF

V gene: TRBV7-8
D gene: .
J gene: TRBJ2-3
clone size: .
CDR3 DNA: TGTGCCAGCAGCCACCGACAGGATTACACAGATACGCAGTATTTT
CDR3 protein: CASSHRQDYTDTQYF

V gene: TRBV5-1
D gene: TRBD1
J gene: TRBJ2-2
clone size: once
CDR3 DNA: TGCGCCAGCAGATTACAGGGGCCCGGGGAGCTGTTTTTT
CDR3 protein: CASRLQGPGELFF

V gene: TRBV11-1
D gene: .
J gene: TRBJ2-1
clone size: .
CDR3 DNA: TGTGCCAGCAGCTTAGGAATCCAGACTAACTACAATGAGCAGTTCTTC
CDR3 protein: CASSLGIQTNYNEQFF

V gene: TRBV7-2
D gene: .
J gene: TRBJ1-2
clone size: .
CDR3 DNA: TGTGCCAGCAGCCTAATAGGCGGGGGCAAATGGGGCTACACCTTC
CDR3 protein: CASSLIGGGKWGYTF

V gene: TRBV7-9
D gene: TRBD1
J gene: TRBJ2-5
clone size: .
CDR3 DNA: TGTGCCAGCAGACCTCCGGGCGGCAGGGGGCAAGAGACCCAGTACTTC
CDR3 protein: CASRPPGGRGQETQYF

V gene: TRBV15
D gene: .
J gene: TRBJ1-5
clone size: .
CDR3 DNA: TGTGCCACCAGCAGACCCGGCGGGAATCAGCCCCAGCATTTT
CDR3 protein: CATSRPGGNQPQHF

V gene: TRBV2
D gene: .
J gene: TRBJ2-4
clone size: .
CDR3 DNA: TGTGCCAGCGGGGTGGGGGGAATAGCCAAAAACATTCAGTACTTC
CDR3 protein: CASGVGGIAKNIQYF

V gene: TRBV9
D gene: TRBD1
J gene: TRBJ1-6
clone size: .
CDR3 DNA: TGTGCCAGCACCTCCGGGACAGGGGAATCACCCCTCCACTTT
CDR3 protein: CASTSGTGESPLHF

V gene: TRBV19
D gene: .
J gene: TRBJ1-1
clone size: .
CDR3 DNA: TGTGCCAGTATTGCCCGAATGGCGGTGAACACTGAAGCTTTCTTT
CDR3 protein: CASIARMAVNTEAFF

V gene: TRBV19
D gene: TRBD1
J gene: TRBJ1-2
clone size: .
CDR3 DNA: TGTGCCAGTAGCAACCGGGACAGGGAAAGTTATGGCTACACCTTC
CDR3 protein: CASSNRDRESYGYTF

V gene: TRBV5-6
D gene: TRBD2
J gene: TRBJ2-1
clone size: once
CDR3 DNA: TGTGCCAGCAGCCGAGATCGCGGGAGGACCTACAATGAGCAGTTCTTC
CDR3 protein: CASSRDRGRTYNEQFF